The subject of this entry is one T cell receptor beta chain. The data belong to a study of blood T cell repertoires in COVID-19. Study overall: T cells, B-cell-depleted T cells, or PBMCs supplied cDNA or gDNA.

As processed by the authors: Amplification from reference gene primers served as the basis for estimated nucleated cell counts. The assay was immunoSEQ multiplex PCR, and TCRdb's table has in-frame clones only and misses some. That table supplies the V and J calls and clone size; D and trimming were determined from the DNA. The table has 220,000 or so clones, around 83% seen once. CDR3 length equals 12 residues. Between the trimmed V and J ends, which lost 0 bases and 6 bases, there was a span of 6 bases. Sequencing input: peripheral blood. The V and J genes are TRBV23-1 and TRBJ2-7, with unresolved D. TRBV23-1 is assigned to the ORF class and has an uncertain function. This receptor was identified in a man aged 50 to 59 who had recovered from COVID-19. Here the CDR3 DNA reads TGCGCCAGCAGTCAATCCCGGGTCGAGCAGTACTTC. Residues: CASSQSRVEQYF.